These 15 T cell receptor beta chains were sequenced from one sample in a study of cytomegalovirus exposure and HLA in healthy donors. 60 Vbeta and 13 Jbeta primers were used in PCR. The data were produced by immunoSEQ multiplex PCR, yet TCRdb's version contains in-frame clones alone and is incomplete. The table has 150,000 to 200,000 clones, 80% seen once. The sample was PBMCs. The receptors come from a man between 18 and 35 years old in good health and CMV-seropositive.

The CDR3 DNA sequence: TGTGCCTGGAGCCCAGGGCAAAGCCTCTATGGCTACACCTTC. Translating it yields CAWSPGQSLYGYTF. This chain uses TRBV30 with TRBJ1-2; tentative D call: TRBD1 (5 bases). Germline lookup yields CDR1 GTSNPN and CDR2 SVGIG (reference sequence). The V and J ends lost 3 bases and 4 bases respectively, with 15 bases between them. The CDR3 runs to 14 residues.

This sequence joins TRBV19 and TRBJ1-5; D gene uncertain. The V end was cut by 5 bases, the J end by 7 bases, with 12 bases between. The CDR3 runs to 13 residues. CDR1 LNHDA and CDR2 SQIVND come from the germline V gene (reference sequence). The CDR3 DNA is TGTGCCAGTAGTGCCGACGTGAGGCAGCCCCAGCATTTT. Protein sequence: CASSADVRQPQHF.

The V gene is TRBV9, the J gene TRBJ1-1, with D perhaps TRBD1 (5 bases). V lost 5 bases to trimming and J lost 1 base, with 9 bases between them. The germline gives CDR1 SGDLS, CDR2 YYNGEE. The CDR3 covers 13 residues. The CDR3 sequence: CASRLQENTEAFF. For the CDR3, the DNA is TGTGCCAGCAGGCTACAGGAGAACACTGAAGCTTTCTTT.

The V gene is TRBV30, the J gene TRBJ2-5; TRBD1 is a possible D gene (5 bases). Germline V CDR1 and CDR2: GTSNPN, SVGIG (reference sequence). Trimming left V 0 bases short and J 2 bases short, with 7 bases between. The CDR3 has 13 amino acids. CDR3 bases: TGTGCCTGGAGTGTAACAGGACAAGAGACCCAGTACTTC. As protein: CAWSVTGQETQYF.

V is TRBV21-1 and J is TRBJ2-5; the D call of TRBD1 is as the table states it, not checked on the DNA. TRBV21-1 is a listed pseudogene. CDR3 length equals 18 residues. This CDR3 is CASSKATGRQYSDETQYF. The DNA of the CDR3 is TGTGCCAGCAGCAAAGCAACAGGGCGGCAGTATTCAGACGAGACCCAGTACTTC.

The chain recombines TRBV18 with TRBJ1-4; D may be TRBD1 (6 bases). The CDR3 is made up of 13 amino acids. V lost 7 bases to trimming and J lost 8 bases, with 14 bases between them. Germline V CDR1 and CDR2: KGHSH, LQKENI. As DNA, the CDR3 is TGTGCCAGCTATACAGGGATCCAGGAAAAACTGTTTTTT. Translated, it gives CASYTGIQEKLFF.

With regard to this clone: No conserved phenylalanine or tryptophan is present at the end of the CDR3, so a read error is the likely explanation. This sample also contains other DNA sequences that code for the same CDR3. The chain joins TRBV11-2 to TRBJ1-6, with TRBD1 matching 7 bases. This CDR3 has 14 residues. CDR1 and CDR2 from the germline V gene are SGHAT and FQNNGV. The trim removed 2 bases at V and 7 bases at J, leaving 2 bases unmatched. The CDR3 DNA follows: TGTGCCAGCAGCTTACGACAGGGAAATTCACCCCTCCACCTT. It specifies CASSLRQGNSPLHL.

The chain employs TRBV5-1 and TRBJ2-7; TRBD1 aligns across 9 bases. The junction had 23 bases not matched to a gene; V was cut back by 6 bases and J by 7 bases. The germline CDR1 and CDR2 sequences are SGHRS and YFSETQ. CDR3 size: 18 residues. In nucleotides, the CDR3 is TGCGCCAGCACCGCTCCTGGGACAGGGTCCTCCCTGGCGGGAGAGCAGTACTTC. Translated: CASTAPGTGSSLAGEQYF. The variable domain in full, completed from reference TRBV5-1 and TRBJ2-7, reads KAGVTQTPRYLIKTRGQQVTLSCSPISGHRSVSWYQQTPGQGLQFLFEYFSETQRNKGNFPGRFSGRQFSNSRSEMNVSTLELGDSALYLCASTAPGTGSSLAGEQYFGPGTRLTVT.

The rearrangement links TRBV5-1 to TRBJ2-7, with D possibly being TRBD1 (7 bases). Germline CDR1 and CDR2: SGHRS and YFSETQ. The V end lost 2 bases, the J end lost 4 bases, and 13 bases lay between the germline ends. The CDR3 sequence is 14 residues long. The CDR3 bases are TGCGCCAGCAGCTTCGCGGGACAGCCTTACGAGCAGTACTTC. It codes for CASSFAGQPYEQYF.

This clone was recorded once. The V call is TRBV19, the J call TRBJ1-5; D unclear. CDR1 and CDR2 (germline): LNHDA, SQIVND (reference sequence). This CDR3 region has 15 residues. V was trimmed by 6 bases and J by 3 bases, leaving 15 bases between them. CDR3 in amino acids: CASRVGREINQPQHF. Here the CDR3 DNA reads TGTGCCAGTAGGGTCGGTCGGGAAATCAATCAGCCCCAGCATTTT. The full variable domain, in which reference TRBV19 and TRBJ1-5 provide the parts outside the CDR3, is DGGITQSPKYLFRKEGQNVTLSCEQNLNHDAMYWYRQDPGQGLRLIYYSQIVNDFQKGDIAEGYSVSREKKESFPLTVTSAQKNPTAFYLCASRVGREINQPQHFGDGTRLSIL.

The chain uses TRBV11-2 and TRBJ2-2, with D tentatively TRBD1 (6 bases). The germline CDR1 and CDR2 sequences are SGHAT and FQNNGV. Between the trimmed V and J ends, which lost 3 bases and 3 bases, there was a span of 14 bases. The CDR3 has 16 residues. CDR3 sequence reads: CASSFTNREHTGELFF. The CDR3 coding sequence is TGTGCCAGCAGCTTTACGAACAGGGAGCACACCGGGGAGCTGTTTTTT. The variable domain in full, completed from reference TRBV11-2 and TRBJ2-2, reads EAGVAQSPRYKIIEKRQSVAFWCNPISGHATLYWYQQILGQGPKLLIQFQNNGVVDDSQLPKDRFSAERLKGVDSTLKIQPAKLEDSAVYLCASSFTNREHTGELFFGEGSRLTVL.

The chain has TRBV29-1 and TRBJ2-7, with 10 bases identical to TRBD1. The CDR3 covers 12 residues. Germline CDR1 is SQVTM and CDR2 is ANQGSEA. DNA for the CDR3: TGCAGTGCCGGGACAGGGGAACTTGAGCAGTACTTC. This gives the protein CSAGTGELEQYF.

This chain uses TRBV7-8 with TRBJ2-1; no clear D gene. V gave up 2 bases and J gave up 7 bases, with 9 bases separating them. CDR1 and CDR2 (germline): SGHVS, FQNEAQ. The CDR3 runs 13 residues. The CDR3 nucleotides are TGTGCCAGCAGCTTATCGCGGATTAATGAGCAGTTCTTC. Translating it yields CASSLSRINEQFF.

V gene TRBV29-1 combines with J gene TRBJ1-5, with D maybe TRBD1 (5 bases). V was pared by 5 bases and J by 4 bases, with 9 bases between. CDR3 size: 12 residues. CDR1 is SQVTM, CDR2 ANQGSEA, per germline. CDR3 nucleotides: TGCAGCGTTTCACAGGAGAATCAGCCCCAGCATTTT. Translating it yields CSVSQENQPQHF.

The genes are TRBV7-6 and TRBJ2-3; D is perhaps TRBD2 (7 bases). CDR1 and CDR2 (germline): SGHVS, FNYEAQ. V was cut by 6 bases and J by 5 bases, with 18 bases left in between. The CDR3 is 15 amino acids. Here the CDR3 reads CASRDSGGARDTQYF. In DNA, the CDR3 is TGTGCCAGCAGGGACAGTGGGGGGGCCCGAGATACGCAGTATTTT.